This T cell receptor beta chain originates from a study of shared clonotypes between healthy human individuals. Libraries were prepared by immunoSEQ multiplex PCR; TCRdb keeps only in-frame clonotypes and omits some of them. The sample shows approximately 700,000 clones, roughly 73% of them seen only once. Germline-derived CDR1 and CDR2 are MNHNS and SASEGT. V was pared by 6 bases and J by 7 bases, with 9 bases of the junction left unmatched. This CDR3 has 13 amino acids. V usage is TRBV6-1 and J usage is TRBJ2-7, with 7 bases that match TRBD1. The material sequenced was memory CD4+ T cells sorted from blood. As to subset: CD45RA-negative fraction. This TCR was sampled from a woman aged 25 to 39 in good health. CDR3: CASRDRPLGEQYF. DNA of the CDR3: TGTGCCAGCAGGGACAGGCCTCTAGGGGAGCAGTACTTC.